This T cell receptor beta chain derives from a study of post-analysis software for immune sequencing data. Study-level information: Included among the disease courses, which were recorded for the cohort, were relapsing-remitting, secondary progressive and progressive-relapsing multiple sclerosis. General study results and limits: The five TRBV segments detected at higher frequency in patients than in controls included TRBV5-6, TRBV5-1 and TRBV20-1. Compared against controls, patients with multiple sclerosis displayed significantly lower normalized Chao1 diversity. Samples from a shared batch, those prepared together, strongly co-clustered by F measure.

Worth noting for this clonotype: The antigen is not known.

This CDR3 spans 14 amino acids. Germline CDR1 KGHSH, CDR2 LQKENI. Incorporated into the TCR beta cDNA libraries were unique molecular identifiers, which served to reduce PCR and sequencing biases. Researchers reported 550,000 or so cDNA molecules coming from around 1 to 10 million T cells. A single record per CDR3 protein comes from TCRdb applying MiXCR to the PCR reads. The sample lists roughly 700,000 distinct CDR3 sequences; just under 30% were seen once. The source material was blood. The rearrangement links TRBV18 to TRBJ2-5, with 7 bases matching TRBD1. The J call may not be correct, given that the DNA end is closer to TRBJ2-7. The receptor's source is a girl aged 5-17 years with multiple sclerosis. CDR3 amino acids: CASSLGLRGHEQYF. In DNA form, the CDR3 reads TGTGCCAGCTCCCTCGGGTTGAGGGGGCACGAGCAGTACTTC.